The 26 T cell receptor beta chains presented below share a single source sample, sequenced in a study of preoperative IRX-2 immunotherapy in early breast cancer. Indicated treatment: preoperative locoregional IRX-2 cytokine immunotherapy. The method was immunoSEQ multiplex PCR; TCRdb's version includes in-frame clones alone and lacks a portion of them. Among roughly 27,000 clones listed, roughly 80% were seen once. Sequences were derived from lymph node tissue, sampled before IRX-2 immunotherapy. Every receptor here comes from a human donor with breast cancer.

This chain connects TRBV30 to TRBJ1-1, with unresolved D. The V gene's germline CDR1 is GTSNPN and CDR2 SVGIG (reference sequence). CDR3 length equals 12 residues. V gave up 0 bases and J gave up 10 bases, with 12 bases separating them. Here the CDR3 DNA reads TGTGCCTGGAGTGTACTTCGAATGGGAGCTTTCTTT. Its protein is CAWSVLRMGAFF.

The V and J genes are TRBV11-3 and TRBJ1-5, with 9 positions matching TRBD1. CDR3 length equals 15 residues. Germline V gene lookup returns CDR1 SGHNT and CDR2 YENEEA. V lost 1 base, J lost 4 bases, and 2 bases stayed unmatched. DNA for the CDR3: TGTGCCAGCAGCTTAGGGACAGGGGCGAATCAGCCCCAGCATTTT. Protein product: CASSLGTGANQPQHF.

The V and J genes are TRBV6-8 and TRBJ1-1; the D gene is possibly TRBD1 (6 bases). Trimming removed 4 bases from V and 4 bases from J, with 10 bases in between. Germline-derived CDR1 and CDR2 are MNHGY and SAAAGT. The CDR3 is 13 amino acids. This CDR3 reads CASSLQGGTEAFF. The CDR3 DNA is TGTGCCAGCAGTTTACAGGGAGGCACTGAAGCTTTCTTT.

The chain uses TRBV11-3 and TRBJ1-4; no firm D call. Germline CDR1 is SGHNT and CDR2 is YENEEA. The CDR3 is 17 residues long. The V end was cut by 6 bases, the J end by 6 bases, with 23 bases between. CDR3 in amino acids: CASSQRERDSGYEKLFF. CDR3 bases: TGTGCCAGCAGTCAACGGGAGAGGGATTCGGGGTATGAAAAACTGTTTTTT.

Here the CDR3 DNA reads TGTGCCAGTAAACTGCGGGACAGGGGTAGTGGGGCCAAAAACATTCAGTACTTC. Translated: CASKLRDRGSGAKNIQYF. The rearrangement uses TRBV19 and TRBJ2-4; 10 nucleotides align to TRBD1. V gave up 7 bases and J gave up 1 base; unmatched junction bases: 13. CDR1 is LNHDA, CDR2 SQIVND, per germline (reference sequence). This CDR3 comprises 18 residues. The full variable domain, rest sourced from reference TRBV19 and TRBJ2-4, is DGGITQSPKYLFRKEGQNVTLSCEQNLNHDAMYWYRQDPGQGLRLIYYSQIVNDFQKGDIAEGYSVSREKKESFPLTVTSAQKNPTAFYLCASKLRDRGSGAKNIQYFGAGTRLSVL.

A few counts support this clone. The CDR3 loop is CSVEVGGSNLGEAFF. Written as DNA, the CDR3 is TGCAGCGTTGAAGTGGGTGGCAGTAACCTCGGCGAAGCTTTCTTT. The chain recombines TRBV29-1 with TRBJ1-1; the D is unclear. Between the trimmed V and J ends, which lost 1 base and 8 bases, there was a span of 20 bases. The germline gives CDR1 SQVTM, CDR2 ANQGSEA. The CDR3 is made up of 15 amino acids.

V is TRBV5-1 and J is TRBJ2-3; D is perhaps TRBD1 (5 bases). Per the germline V gene, CDR1 is SGHRS and CDR2 is YFSETQ. There are 16 residues in the CDR3. The germline V and J ends were trimmed by 4 bases and 4 bases, with 19 bases remaining between them. CDR3 sequence (DNA): TGCGCCAGCAGCCTGGACAATTCGATAGGTGCAGATACGCAGTATTTT. Amino acids: CASSLDNSIGADTQYF.

The rearrangement uses TRBV28 and TRBJ2-3; no definite D call. V was pared by 7 bases and J by 0 bases, with 8 bases between. Germline V gene data show CDR1 as MDHEN and CDR2 as SYDVKM. The CDR3 runs to 13 residues. The CDR3 sequence: CASKSQSTDTQYF. Here the CDR3 DNA reads TGTGCCAGCAAGAGTCAGAGCACAGATACGCAGTATTTT.

The V gene is TRBV7-1, the J gene TRBJ1-2; D perhaps matches TRBD1 (6 bases). TRBV7-1 is an ORF for which the function is uncertain. The CDR3 has 15 residues. Deletions cut 4 bases from V and 4 bases from J, with 16 bases between. CDR3 nucleotide sequence: TGTGCCAGCAGCTTGGTCCCCAGGGGAGGCTATGGCTACACCTTC. Encoded protein: CASSLVPRGGYGYTF.

This clone has more than one count but fewer than ten. The CDR3: CASRTRYRDRRSDTDTQYF. For the CDR3, the DNA is TGTGCCAGCAGAACTCGATACAGGGACAGGCGGAGCGACACAGATACGCAGTATTTT. This chain connects TRBV6-8 to TRBJ2-3, with TRBD1 matching over 8 bases. The CDR3 sequence is 19 residues long. V shed 6 bases, J shed 2 bases, and the junction held 19 bases outside the gene matches. Germline-derived CDR1 and CDR2 are MNHGY and SAAAGT.

This clone was seen only a few times. The chain uses TRBV11-3 and TRBJ1-4; TRBD1 agrees at 7 bases. The CDR3 sequence is 16 residues long. In germline, CDR1 is SGHNT, CDR2 YENEEA. V lost 5 bases to trimming and J lost 0 bases; unmatched junction nucleotides: 6. Here the CDR3 DNA reads TGTGCCAGCAGCCTCGGACAGGAGGCAACTAATGAAAAACTGTTTTTT. Encoded protein: CASSLGQEATNEKLFF.

This clone has just a few counts. The chain is built from TRBV6-8 and TRBJ1-2; possibly TRBD1 for D (5 bases). This CDR3 has 13 residues. The V end was cut by 6 bases, the J end by 4 bases, with 12 bases between. The germline V gene encodes CDR1 MNHGY and CDR2 SAAAGT. Here the CDR3 DNA reads TGTGCCAGCAGCGACGGGGGGACCTATGGCTACACCTTC. Encoded protein: CASSDGGTYGYTF.

The chain joins TRBV14 to TRBJ1-2, with D unresolved. The V end lost 4 bases, the J end lost 3 bases, and 9 bases lay between the germline ends. Germline V gene sequence: CDR1 SGHDN, CDR2 FVKESK. This CDR3 comprises 13 residues. CDR3 nucleotide sequence: TGTGCCAGCAGCCCCTTTCGGGACTATGGCTACACCTTC. This codes for CASSPFRDYGYTF.

This clone was counted a single time. CDR3 region: CASSQRPVLDTGELFF. The CDR3 DNA follows: TGCGCCAGCAGCCAACGCCCTGTTTTGGACACCGGGGAGCTGTTTTTT. This chain uses TRBV23-1 with TRBJ2-2, with D unclear. TRBV23-1 is known as an ORF, though its function is uncertain. V lost 6 bases to trimming and J lost 3 bases, with 17 bases between them. This CDR3 is 16 amino acids long.

The V gene is TRBV6-8, the J gene TRBJ2-7; 9 bases are shared with TRBD1. Germline loops: CDR1 MNHGY, CDR2 SAAAGT. After removal of 2 bases from V and 4 bases from J, the junction contained 6 bases not matched to a gene. This CDR3 spans 15 amino acids. The CDR3 reads CASSYGTGSSYEQYF. The CDR3 nucleotides read TGTGCCAGCAGTTACGGGACAGGGTCATCATACGAGCAGTACTTC.

The CDR3 sequence: CASSFGTGAGELFF. For the CDR3, the DNA is TGTGCCAGCAGCTTCGGGACAGGGGCCGGGGAGCTGTTTTTT. The chain employs TRBV11-3 and TRBJ2-2; 10 nucleotides match TRBD1. J gave up 6 bases and V 3 bases, and 1 base lay outside the gene matches. Germline CDR1 SGHNT, CDR2 YENEEA. CDR3 length: 14 amino acids.

The gene calls are TRBV4-1 and TRBJ2-7; 7 bases line up with TRBD1. The length of the CDR3 is 16 residues. Germline V gives CDR1 MGHRA, CDR2 YSYEKL. V trimming: 0 bases; J trimming: 3 bases; junction bases outside the gene matches: 8. CDR3 in amino acids: CASSQEDRVEIYEQYF. The CDR3 DNA sequence: TGCGCCAGCAGCCAAGAAGACAGGGTAGAGATCTACGAGCAGTACTTC.

V is TRBV28 and J is TRBJ1-5; maybe TRBD1 (6 bases). This CDR3 region has 14 residues. Looked up from germline, CDR1 is MDHEN and CDR2 is SYDVKM. Trimming took off 10 bases at V and 5 bases at J, with 18 bases between the two ends. The CDR3 sequence: CATRAGALDQPQHF. The CDR3 nucleotides read TGTGCCACCCGGGCAGGGGCCCTCGATCAGCCCCAGCATTTT.

V and J are TRBV7-8 and TRBJ1-1; D uncertain. V lost 3 bases to trimming and J lost 3 bases, with 8 bases between them. CDR1 is SGHVS and CDR2 is FQNEAQ in the germline V gene. CDR3 length equals 13 residues. The CDR3 DNA reads as TGTGCCAGCAGCTTCGGTAGGGACACTGAAGCTTTCTTT. Its translation is CASSFGRDTEAFF.

The chain links TRBV6-8 to TRBJ1-1; D possibly corresponds to TRBD1 (5 bases). V lost 0 bases and J lost 1, with 12 bases in between. CDR1 MNHGY and CDR2 SAAAGT come from the germline V gene. This CDR3 is 16 amino acids long. CDR3 protein: CASSYSIRARNTEAFF. DNA of the CDR3: TGTGCCAGCAGTTACTCGATCAGGGCCCGGAACACTGAAGCTTTCTTT.

This rearrangement joins TRBV5-1 to TRBJ2-3; TRBD1 agrees at 7 bases. The CDR3 spans 16 residues. V dropped 0 bases and J dropped 4; count of bases not matched to a gene: 8. Germline V gene data show CDR1 as SGHRS and CDR2 as YFSETQ. CDR3 in DNA: TGCGCCAGCAGCTTGGCCCGGACAGGTATCCCAGATACGCAGTATTTT. It specifies CASSLARTGIPDTQYF.

V usage is TRBV6-4 and J usage is TRBJ1-4; weak D call: TRBD1 (5 bases). The germline V gene has CDR1 MRHNA and CDR2 SNTAGT. Trimming pared 3 bases from V and 2 bases from J, leaving 10 bases between. The CDR3 has 15 amino acids. The CDR3 nucleotides are TGTGCCAGCAGTGAAGTGGCAGGGACTAATGAAAAACTGTTTTTT. Its translation is CASSEVAGTNEKLFF.

This clone was picked up a small number of times. The rearrangement joins TRBV11-3 to TRBJ1-5, with D perhaps TRBD1 (6 bases). This CDR3 spans 14 amino acids. The germline V and J ends were trimmed by 1 base and 2 bases, with 6 bases remaining between them. Per the germline V gene, CDR1 is SGHNT and CDR2 is YENEEA. This chain's CDR3 is CASSLGTGNQPQHF. The CDR3 bases are TGTGCCAGCAGCTTAGGGACAGGCAATCAGCCCCAGCATTTT.

The chain carries TRBV19 and TRBJ1-2; TRBD1 agrees at 9 bases. V lost 4 bases, J lost 4 bases, and 10 bases stayed unmatched. The CDR3 sequence is 16 residues long. Germline assignment: CDR1 LNHDA and CDR2 SQIVND (reference sequence). The CDR3 loop reads CASSTGLRQGGYGYTF. CDR3 nucleotides: TGTGCCAGTAGTACGGGCCTCCGACAGGGGGGCTATGGCTACACCTTC.

The J gene is TRBJ1-3, the V gene TRBV29-1; 8 nucleotides line up with TRBD1. In germline, CDR1 is SQVTM, CDR2 ANQGSEA. This CDR3 is 13 amino acids long. V lost 6 bases to trimming and J lost 6 bases; unmatched junction nucleotides: 7. The CDR3 is CSVRTGGENTIYF. The DNA for the CDR3 is TGCAGCGTCAGAACAGGGGGAGAAAACACCATATATTTT.

The chain uses TRBV6-8 and TRBJ2-3; the match to TRBD2 covers 8 bases. Germline assignment: CDR1 MNHGY and CDR2 SAAAGT. J lost 2 bases, V lost 2 bases, and 6 bases had no gene match. The CDR3 has 16 residues. CDR3 coding DNA: TGTGCCAGCAGTTACCCGCAGCGGGGGTCCACAGATACGCAGTATTTT. It specifies CASSYPQRGSTDTQYF.